A single T cell receptor beta chain is shown here with its context. This clonotype was observed a handful of times. It has no known antigen specificity. One base away there is no much larger clone; base qualities are not given. The CDR3 has 14 amino acids, counting the end cysteine and phenylalanine. The read is trimmed to its CDR3 DNA, 42 bases read in frame from base 1. Trimming takes 6 bases off V and 5 bases off J; junction bases not matched to a gene: 13. The germline V gene (reference sequence) provides CDR1 DFQATT and CDR2 SNEGSKA. Libraries came from RT-PCR. TCRdb records Illumina HiSeq 2500 as the sequencer. The public reads were quality trimmed at Q25 with fastp and then assembled into clones with MiXCR by TCRdb, keeping productive beta chains. Merged by CDR3 protein, the rows form single entries marked with the most common genes and DNA. The sample records under 850,000 distinct CDR3 sequences, about 18% of which are singletons. Of the sample, 11% is held by the ten largest clones.

The data stem from a study of response to subunit inactivated influenza vaccine (dated by TCRdb to 2016 to 2019). About the full investigation: Deep quantitative T cell receptor repertoire profiling was used in the study to track responses to a trivalent subunit inactivated influenza vaccine. Study-wide conclusions, independent of this receptor: According to the authors, only a limited number of new T cells may be recruited by each seasonal influenza vaccination.

The source material was PBMCs from blood, sampled 5 days after vaccination. This clonotype originated in a man aged 50 to 59 who received an inactivated influenza vaccine. Donor details come from another sample of the same person, matched by shared clones. The rearrangement combines TRBV20-1 with TRBJ2-7, with 7 middle bases fitting TRBD2. The DNA reads as follows: TGCAGTGCCTTGTTGGGGCTAGCGGACGACGAGCAGTACTTC. This encodes CSALLGLADDEQYF.